This T cell receptor beta chain appears in the sequencing data of a study of blood T cell repertoires in COVID-19. Produced via immunoSEQ multiplex PCR; TCRdb's table is partial and in-frame only. The sample holds 85,000 to 130,000 clones, around 80% seen once. CDR1 and CDR2 from the germline V gene are LGHDT and YNNKEL (reference sequence). V was cut by 1 base and J by 6 bases, with 13 bases left in between. CDR3 length: 15 residues. This rearrangement joins TRBV3-1 (or the pseudogene TRBV3-2) to TRBJ2-4, with D maybe TRBD2 (6 bases). The clonotype comes from an elderly man with COVID-19, enrolled during active disease. The sequencing sample was made of peripheral blood. The CDR3 loop reads CASSQGRDRLNIQYF. The CDR3 region has the DNA TGTGCCAGCAGCCAAGGGAGGGATAGACTAAACATTCAGTACTTC.